A selection of T cell receptor beta chains follows, all from one sample in a study of shared clonotypes between healthy human individuals. The repertoire was sequenced with immunoSEQ multiplex PCR; TCRdb's copy has only in-frame clones and lacks some. Seen here are about 480,000 clones, 60% to 80% observed once, and the top ten hold under 15%. The sequencing sample was made of PBMCs. These receptors were obtained from a woman in her forties in good health. Some clones in this sample may be carry-over from other donors' samples. Each CDR3 is given with its conserved first and last residue. A D gene is named only where the DNA matches it firmly. Clone size is not always given. Where it is, it says once, few, many or a class for expanded clones.

clone_size: NA; v_call: TRBV7-9; d_call: NA; j_call: TRBJ2-5; cdr3_nt: TGTGCCAGCAGCCATAATTTAGGGGGACAAGAAGAGACCCAGTACTTC; cdr3_aa: CASSHNLGGQEETQYF
clone_size: NA; v_call: TRBV6-1; d_call: NA; j_call: TRBJ2-1; cdr3_nt: TGTGCCAGCAGTGCGGGGGTCGAGGCCAATGAGCAGTTCTTC; cdr3_aa: CASSAGVEANEQFF
clone_size: NA; v_call: TRBV10-2; d_call: NA; j_call: TRBJ2-5; cdr3_nt: TGCGCCAGCGCCTATGACTGGGGAGTGGGAGAGACCCAGTACTTC; cdr3_aa: CASAYDWGVGETQYF
clone_size: many; v_call: TRBV7-2; d_call: TRBD1; j_call: TRBJ2-3; cdr3_nt: TGTGCCAGCAGCTACAGGCCAGGGGGCGCAGATACGCAGTATTTT; cdr3_aa: CASSYRPGGADTQYF
clone_size: NA; v_call: TRBV5-1; d_call: NA; j_call: TRBJ2-5; cdr3_nt: TGCGCCAGCAGCCGGGAAGGGGAGACCCAGTACTTC; cdr3_aa: CASSREGETQYF
clone_size: NA; v_call: TRBV7-2; d_call: NA; j_call: TRBJ1-1; cdr3_nt: TGTGCCAGCAGCGTAAAGGGCGGGGAGAACACTGAAGCTTTCTTT; cdr3_aa: CASSVKGGENTEAFF
clone_size: NA; v_call: TRBV5-1; d_call: TRBD1; j_call: TRBJ2-7; cdr3_nt: TGCGCCAGCAGCTTGTCAGGGGGCAACTACGAGCAGTACTTC; cdr3_aa: CASSLSGGNYEQYF
clone_size: NA; v_call: TRBV2; d_call: NA; j_call: TRBJ1-2; cdr3_nt: TGTGCCAGCAGGAGGGGGGAGGTTGGAGGCTACACCTTC; cdr3_aa: CASRRGEVGGYTF
clone_size: NA; v_call: TRBV7-7; d_call: NA; j_call: TRBJ2-2; cdr3_nt: TGTGCCAGCAGCCCTGGCGGTACCGGGGAGCTGTTTTTT; cdr3_aa: CASSPGGTGELFF
clone_size: few; v_call: TRBV11-2; d_call: TRBD2; j_call: TRBJ2-7; cdr3_nt: TGTGCCTCAGACAGCGGGAGCTCCTACGAGCAGTACTTC; cdr3_aa: CASDSGSSYEQYF
clone_size: NA; v_call: TRBV9; d_call: NA; j_call: TRBJ2-3; cdr3_nt: TGTGCCAGCAGCGTAGCCGGCAGGGCAGATACGCAGTATTTT; cdr3_aa: CASSVAGRADTQYF
clone_size: NA; v_call: TRBV28; d_call: TRBD2; j_call: TRBJ2-1; cdr3_nt: TGTGCCAGCAGTTCGAGGACTAGCGTCAATGAGCAGTTCTTC; cdr3_aa: CASSSRTSVNEQFF
clone_size: NA; v_call: TRBV6-5; d_call: NA; j_call: TRBJ2-3; cdr3_nt: TGTGCCAGCGGTTCCGGTTCAGTAGATACGCAGTATTTT; cdr3_aa: CASGSGSVDTQYF
clone_size: NA; v_call: TRBV30; d_call: NA; j_call: TRBJ2-7; cdr3_nt: TGTGCCTGGAGTGTAGGGCGCGCGTCCTACGAGCAGTACTTC; cdr3_aa: CAWSVGRASYEQYF
clone_size: NA; v_call: TRBV12-5; d_call: NA; j_call: TRBJ2-1; cdr3_nt: TGTGCTAGTGGTTTCAGTCTAGCCAATGAGCAGTTCTTC; cdr3_aa: CASGFSLANEQFF
clone_size: NA; v_call: TRBV10-1; d_call: NA; j_call: TRBJ2-7; cdr3_nt: TGCGCCAGCAGCCCCGAGGCCCTCTCCTACGAGCAGTACTTC; cdr3_aa: CASSPEALSYEQYF
clone_size: NA; v_call: TRBV30; d_call: NA; j_call: TRBJ2-2; cdr3_nt: TGTGCCTGGAGTGTACCTGGGTCGCCATGGGTCGGGGAGCTGTTTTTT; cdr3_aa: CAWSVPGSPWVGELFF
clone_size: NA; v_call: TRBV2; d_call: TRBD2; j_call: TRBJ2-1; cdr3_nt: TGTGCCAGCGGTCTAGCGGGAGTTAGGGTTGAGCAGTTCTTC; cdr3_aa: CASGLAGVRVEQFF
clone_size: few; v_call: TRBV7-8; d_call: TRBD1; j_call: TRBJ1-2; cdr3_nt: TGTGCCAGCAGCCAACGGGACAGGTTTGGCTACACCTTC; cdr3_aa: CASSQRDRFGYTF
clone_size: once; v_call: TRBV7-3; d_call: NA; j_call: TRBJ2-7; cdr3_nt: TGTGCCAGCAGCCCAACGTGGGACCGCTCCTACGAGCAGTACTTC; cdr3_aa: CASSPTWDRSYEQYF
clone_size: once; v_call: TRBV10-3; d_call: TRBD1; j_call: TRBJ2-7; cdr3_nt: TGTGCCATCAGTGGGGGGGACAGGGATTCCTACGAGCAGTACTTC; cdr3_aa: CAISGGDRDSYEQYF
clone_size: many; v_call: TRBV6-4; d_call: NA; j_call: TRBJ2-3; cdr3_nt: TGTGCCAGCAGTGGGGACAGCACAGATACGCAGTATTTT; cdr3_aa: CASSGDSTDTQYF